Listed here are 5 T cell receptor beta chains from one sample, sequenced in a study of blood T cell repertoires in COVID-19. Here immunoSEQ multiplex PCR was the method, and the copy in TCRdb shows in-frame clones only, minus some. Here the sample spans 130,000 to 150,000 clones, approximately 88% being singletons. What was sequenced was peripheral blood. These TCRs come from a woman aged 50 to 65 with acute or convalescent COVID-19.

CDR3 in amino acids: CASSPSLRGKGNTEAFF. The CDR3 nucleotides read TGTGCCAGCTCCCCCAGTTTGCGGGGGAAAGGGAACACTGAAGCTTTCTTT. The chain uses TRBV18 and TRBJ1-1; maybe TRBD1 (5 bases). Trimming shortened V by 6 bases and J by 1 base, and 21 bases separated the two germline ends. The CDR3 is 17 amino acids. Per the germline V gene, CDR1 is KGHSH and CDR2 is LQKENI.

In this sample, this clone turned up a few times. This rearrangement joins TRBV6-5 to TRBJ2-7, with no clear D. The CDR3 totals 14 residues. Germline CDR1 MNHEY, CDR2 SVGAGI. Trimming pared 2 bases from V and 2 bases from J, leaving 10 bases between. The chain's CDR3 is CASSYDWSPYEQYF. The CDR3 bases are TGTGCCAGCAGTTACGATTGGAGTCCCTACGAGCAGTACTTC.

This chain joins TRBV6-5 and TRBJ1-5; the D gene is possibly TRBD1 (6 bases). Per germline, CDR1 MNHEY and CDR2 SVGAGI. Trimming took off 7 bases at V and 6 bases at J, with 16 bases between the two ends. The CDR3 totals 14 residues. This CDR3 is CASTQQQGSQPQHF. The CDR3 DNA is TGTGCCAGCACTCAACAGCAGGGGTCTCAGCCCCAGCATTTT.

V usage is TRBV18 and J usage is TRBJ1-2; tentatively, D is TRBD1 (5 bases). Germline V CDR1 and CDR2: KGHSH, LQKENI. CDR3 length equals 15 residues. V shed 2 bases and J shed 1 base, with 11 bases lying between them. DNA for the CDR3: TGTGCCAGCTCACCATTAATCGACAGTAACTATGGCTACACCTTC. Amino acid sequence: CASSPLIDSNYGYTF.

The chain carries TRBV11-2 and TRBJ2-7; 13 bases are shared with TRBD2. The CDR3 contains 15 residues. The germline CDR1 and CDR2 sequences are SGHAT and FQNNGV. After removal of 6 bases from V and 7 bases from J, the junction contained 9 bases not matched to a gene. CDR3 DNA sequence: TGTGCCAGCAGTCCCCCGGGACTAGCGGGGAGGGAGCAGTACTTC. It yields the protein CASSPPGLAGREQYF.